This T cell receptor beta chain is from a study of tissue T cells after allogeneic stem cell transplantation. Time point noted: mouse harvest day 7 after allogeneic transplant. Each mouse received 10^7 T-cell-depleted marrow cells plus 10^6 splenic CD5+ T cells by tail vein. CDR1 is MNHDT and CDR2 is YYDKIL in the germline V gene. The CDR3 has 15 residues. The V gene lost 1 base and the J gene lost 3 bases, with 9 bases spanning the gap. Profiled with immunoSEQ multiplex PCR; TCRdb holds only in-frame clones, not every one. The table includes 5,500 to 7,000 clones, about 50% detected once. With respect to this clone: Gene names follow the mouse nomenclature. The missing CDR3 end, 1 residue past where the read stops, is filled in from the germline J gene.

The chain links TRBV17 to TRBJ1-4, with a possible D match to TRBD1 (6 bases). The sample was gut tissue. The receptor's source is a female BALB/c mouse given C57BL/6 T cells with graft-versus-host disease after an allogeneic hematopoietic cell transplant. Here the CDR3 reads CASSRAQGTNERLFF. The sequenced CDR3 bases are TGTGCTAGCAGTAGAGCGCAGGGGACCAACGAAAGATTATTT.